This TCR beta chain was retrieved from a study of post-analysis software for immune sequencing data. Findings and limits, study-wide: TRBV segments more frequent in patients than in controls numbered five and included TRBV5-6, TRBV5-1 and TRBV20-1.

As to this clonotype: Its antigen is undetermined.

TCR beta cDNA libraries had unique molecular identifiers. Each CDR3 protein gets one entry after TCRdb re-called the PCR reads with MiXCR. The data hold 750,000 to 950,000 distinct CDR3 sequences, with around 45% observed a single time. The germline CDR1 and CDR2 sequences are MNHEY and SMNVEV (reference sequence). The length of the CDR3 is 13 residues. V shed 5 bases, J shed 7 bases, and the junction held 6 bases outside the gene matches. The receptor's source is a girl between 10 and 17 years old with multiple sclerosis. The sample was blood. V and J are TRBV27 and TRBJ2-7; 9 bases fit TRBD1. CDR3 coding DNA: TGTGCCAGCAGTGAACAGGGGGCAGGTGAGCAGTACTTC. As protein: CASSEQGAGEQYF.